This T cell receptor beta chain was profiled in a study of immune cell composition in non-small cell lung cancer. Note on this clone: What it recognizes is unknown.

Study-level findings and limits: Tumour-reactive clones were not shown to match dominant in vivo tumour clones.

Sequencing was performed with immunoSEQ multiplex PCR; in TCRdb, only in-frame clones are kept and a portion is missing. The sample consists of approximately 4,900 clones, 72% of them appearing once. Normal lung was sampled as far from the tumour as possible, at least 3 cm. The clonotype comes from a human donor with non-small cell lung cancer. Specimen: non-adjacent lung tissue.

CDR3 protein: CASSLGLGNRDSELNYGYTF. In DNA form, the CDR3 reads TGTGCCAGCAGTTTAGGTTTGGGGAACCGGGACAGTGAACTTAACTATGGCTACACCTTC. The chain employs TRBV28 and TRBJ1-2; TRBD1 matches at 7 bases. In germline, CDR1 is MDHEN, CDR2 SYDVKM. V lost 2 bases to trimming and J lost 1 base; unmatched junction nucleotides: 19. The CDR3 loop spans 20 amino acids.